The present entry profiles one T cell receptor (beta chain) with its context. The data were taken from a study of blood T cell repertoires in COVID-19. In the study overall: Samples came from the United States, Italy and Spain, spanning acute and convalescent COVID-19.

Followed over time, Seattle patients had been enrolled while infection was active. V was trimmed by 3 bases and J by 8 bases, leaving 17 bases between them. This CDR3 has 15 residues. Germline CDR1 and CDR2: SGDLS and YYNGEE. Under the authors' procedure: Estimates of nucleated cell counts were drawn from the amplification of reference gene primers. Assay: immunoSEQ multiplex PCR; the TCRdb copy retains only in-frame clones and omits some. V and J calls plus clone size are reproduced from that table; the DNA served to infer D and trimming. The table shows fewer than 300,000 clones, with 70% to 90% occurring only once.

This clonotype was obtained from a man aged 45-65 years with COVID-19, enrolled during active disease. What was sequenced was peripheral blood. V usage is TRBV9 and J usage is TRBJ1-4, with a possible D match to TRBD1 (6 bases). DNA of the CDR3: TGTGCCAGCAGCGCCGGCCGGGGACATCTGGAAAAACTGTTTTTT. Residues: CASSAGRGHLEKLFF.